Reported below is one T cell receptor (beta chain). Its antigen is not identified. This record belongs to a study of vaccination effects on CD4 cells after COVID-19. Some clones are missing from TCRdb's copy, which holds only in-frame ones; the method was immunoSEQ multiplex PCR. The sample lists roughly 46,000 clones, nearly 75% occurring once. The CDR3 is 15 residues long. CDR1 and CDR2 from the germline V gene are SGHAT and FQNNGV. The ends were cut back, 0 bases at V and 2 bases at J, with 11 bases in the middle. Pools of viral peptides were used by the ViraFEST assay to expand antigen-specific CD4+ T cells ahead of sequencing. Culturing for around 10 days preceded CD4+ T cell isolation. BNT162b2 vaccine or mRNA-1273 vaccine was given to participants in two doses.

This sample comprised CD4+ T cells from PBMCs cultured with HCoV-OC43 spike peptides, obtained after COVID-19 vaccination. Described subset: HCoV-OC43 spike overlapping peptide pool stimulation. V gene TRBV11-2 combines with J gene TRBJ2-7; the D gene is possibly TRBD1 (5 bases). The receptor comes from a human donor who received a COVID-19 vaccine. The CDR3 is CASSLEWQGAYEQYF. The CDR3 DNA is TGTGCCAGCAGCTTAGAGTGGCAGGGCGCCTACGAGCAGTACTTC.